This TCR beta chain was profiled in a study of cytomegalovirus exposure and HLA in healthy donors. Background on the study: A previous analysis identified approximately 120 million unique TCR beta sequences derived from around 200 million T cells.

PCR involved 60 Vbeta and 13 Jbeta primers. Repertoires were generated with immunoSEQ multiplex PCR, while TCRdb's copy carries only in-frame clones and drops some. The sample holds some 100,000 clones, around three quarters seen once. The ends lost 0 bases at V and 2 bases at J; junction bases unmatched: 8. This CDR3 comprises 18 residues. CDR1 is SGHTA and CDR2 is FQGTGA in the germline V gene. The rearrangement uses TRBV7-3 and TRBJ2-3, with TRBD2 matching 10 bases. The sequence came from a man aged 50 or older in good health and CMV-seropositive. Sequencing was done on a sample of PBMCs. Here the CDR3 reads CASSLTGQAGGITDTQYF. The CDR3 bases are TGTGCCAGCAGCTTAACGGGCCAAGCGGGGGGGATCACAGATACGCAGTATTTT.